The clone carrying this TCR beta chain occurred once. Its cognate antigen is unknown. Germline V gives CDR1 MNHNY, CDR2 SVGAGI (reference sequence). CDR3 size: 15 residues. Trimming left V 6 bases short and J 5 bases short, with 14 bases between. This table comes from immunoSEQ multiplex PCR, and its TCRdb copy is limited to in-frame clones, with some not included. The sample shows tens of thousands of clones, under 80% of them seen only once. The data were obtained in a study of radiotherapy plus CTLA-4 blockade in lung cancer. Study in general: Objective responses were seen in under 20% of patients, disease control in about 33%.

In chemo-refractory metastatic non-small-cell lung cancer, patients got ipilimumab CTLA-4 blockade together with focal radiation. Study findings and constraints: The best prediction of response reportedly came from early blood T cell clone dynamics, with interferon-beta.

V is TRBV6-6 and J is TRBJ1-6; maybe TRBD1 (5 bases). The starting material was peripheral blood, obtained from a patient treated with radiotherapy plus ipilimumab. This TCR derives from a human donor with non-small cell lung cancer who had a partial response to radiotherapy plus ipilimumab. Some clones in this sample may be carry-over from other donors' samples. CDR3 nucleotide sequence: TGTGCCAGCAGGGCAGGGAGGGGCGATAATTCACCCCTCCACTTT. Protein sequence: CASRAGRGDNSPLHF.